This TCR beta chain is from a study of T cell responses to AZD1222 COVID-19 vaccine. Sequencing was performed with immunoSEQ multiplex PCR; in TCRdb, only in-frame clones are kept and a portion is missing. The table has about 160,000 clones, around 90% seen once. The CDR3 runs to 12 residues. V gave up 3 bases and J gave up 9 bases, with 9 bases separating them. In germline, CDR1 is SNHLY, CDR2 FYNNEI. The receptor's source is an adult who received the AZD1222 COVID-19 vaccine. Sequencing used peripheral blood, obtained 28 days after the second AZD1222 dose. The chain couples TRBV2 to TRBJ2-1; possible D gene TRBD2, 5 bases. CDR3 loop: CASSEGEGEQFF. CDR3 coding DNA: TGTGCCAGCAGTGAGGGTGAGGGTGAGCAGTTCTTC.